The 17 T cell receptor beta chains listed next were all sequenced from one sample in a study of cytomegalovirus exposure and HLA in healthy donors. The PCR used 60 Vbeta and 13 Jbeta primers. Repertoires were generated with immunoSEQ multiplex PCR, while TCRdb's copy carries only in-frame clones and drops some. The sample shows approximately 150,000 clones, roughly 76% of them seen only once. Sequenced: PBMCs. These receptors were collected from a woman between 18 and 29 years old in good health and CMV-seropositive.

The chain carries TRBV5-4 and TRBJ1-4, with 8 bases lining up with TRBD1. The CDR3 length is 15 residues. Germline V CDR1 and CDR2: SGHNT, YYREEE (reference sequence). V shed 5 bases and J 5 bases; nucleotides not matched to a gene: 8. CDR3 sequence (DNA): TGTGCCAGCAGTCGTGTAGGACAGGGAAATGAAAAACTGTTTTTT. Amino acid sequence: CASSRVGQGNEKLFF.

Written as DNA, the CDR3 is TGTGCCAGCAGCCCTGGGGGGGCTAAGGGGAACTACAATGAGCAGTTCTTC. Protein: CASSPGGAKGNYNEQFF. This chain connects TRBV13 to TRBJ2-1, with a possible D match to TRBD2 (7 bases). Trimming left V 5 bases short and J 3 bases short, with 20 bases between. CDR1 is PRHDT, CDR2 FYEKMQ, per germline (reference sequence). The CDR3 has 17 residues.

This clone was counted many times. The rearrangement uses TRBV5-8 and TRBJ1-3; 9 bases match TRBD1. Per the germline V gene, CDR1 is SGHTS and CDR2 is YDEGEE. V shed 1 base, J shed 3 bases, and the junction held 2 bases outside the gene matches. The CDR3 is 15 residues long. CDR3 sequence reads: CASSLRTGVGNTIYF. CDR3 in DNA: TGTGCCAGCAGCTTGCGGACAGGGGTTGGAAACACCATATATTTT.

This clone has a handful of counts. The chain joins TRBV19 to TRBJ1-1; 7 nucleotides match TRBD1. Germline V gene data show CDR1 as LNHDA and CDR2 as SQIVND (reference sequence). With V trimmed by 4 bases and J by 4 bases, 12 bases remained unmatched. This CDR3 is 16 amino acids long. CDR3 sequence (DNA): TGTGCCAGTAGTACCCGGGAGACAGGGAGATCCACTGAAGCTTTCTTT. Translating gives CASSTRETGRSTEAFF. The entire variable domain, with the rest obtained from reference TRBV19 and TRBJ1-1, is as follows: DGGITQSPKYLFRKEGQNVTLSCEQNLNHDAMYWYRQDPGQGLRLIYYSQIVNDFQKGDIAEGYSVSREKKESFPLTVTSAQKNPTAFYLCASSTRETGRSTEAFFGQGTRLTVV.

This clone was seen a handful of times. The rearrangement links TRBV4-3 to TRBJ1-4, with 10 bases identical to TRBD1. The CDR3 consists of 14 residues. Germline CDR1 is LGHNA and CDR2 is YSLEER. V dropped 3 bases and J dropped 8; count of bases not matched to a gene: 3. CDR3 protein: CASSQGTGAEKLFF. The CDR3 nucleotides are TGCGCCAGCAGCCAGGGGACAGGGGCGGAAAAACTGTTTTTT.

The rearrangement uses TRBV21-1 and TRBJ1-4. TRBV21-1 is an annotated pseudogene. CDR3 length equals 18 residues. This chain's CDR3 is CASLQIGQGGSTNEKLFF. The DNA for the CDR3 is TGTGCCAGCTTGCAAATAGGGCAGGGAGGGTCAACTAATGAAAAACTGTTTTTT.

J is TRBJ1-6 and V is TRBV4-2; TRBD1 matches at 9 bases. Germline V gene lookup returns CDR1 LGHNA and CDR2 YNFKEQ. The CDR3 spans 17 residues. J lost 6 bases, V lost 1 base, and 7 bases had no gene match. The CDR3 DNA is TGTGCCAGCAGCCAAGTATCACAGGGGGCTGGTAATTCACCCCTCCACTTT. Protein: CASSQVSQGAGNSPLHF.

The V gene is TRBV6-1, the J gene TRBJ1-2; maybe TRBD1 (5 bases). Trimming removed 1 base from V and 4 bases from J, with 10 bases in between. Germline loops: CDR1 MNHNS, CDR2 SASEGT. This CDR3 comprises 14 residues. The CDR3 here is CASSEGQFLYGYTF. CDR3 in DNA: TGTGCCAGCAGTGAAGGACAGTTCCTCTATGGCTACACCTTC.

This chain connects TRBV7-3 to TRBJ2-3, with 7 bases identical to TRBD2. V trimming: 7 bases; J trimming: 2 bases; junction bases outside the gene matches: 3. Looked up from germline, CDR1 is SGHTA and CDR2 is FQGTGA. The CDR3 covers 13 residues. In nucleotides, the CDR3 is TGTGCCAGCACACTAGCGCCCACAGATACGCAGTATTTT. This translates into CASTLAPTDTQYF.

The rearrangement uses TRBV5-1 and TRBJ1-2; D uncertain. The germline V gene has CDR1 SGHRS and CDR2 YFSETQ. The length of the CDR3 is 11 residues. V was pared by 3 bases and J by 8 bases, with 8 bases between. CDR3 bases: TGCGCCAGCAGCTCAATGGAGGGCTACACCTTC. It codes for CASSSMEGYTF.

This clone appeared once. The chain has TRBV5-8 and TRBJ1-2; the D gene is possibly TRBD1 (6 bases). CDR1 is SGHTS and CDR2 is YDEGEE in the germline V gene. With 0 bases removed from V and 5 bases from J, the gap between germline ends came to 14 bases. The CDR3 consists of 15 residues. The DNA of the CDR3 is TGTGCCAGCAGCTTGGAACAGGGTAGTCGGTATGGCTACACCTTC. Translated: CASSLEQGSRYGYTF. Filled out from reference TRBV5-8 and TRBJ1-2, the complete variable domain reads EAGVTQSPTHLIKTRGQQATLRCSPISGHTSVYWYQQALGLGLQFLLWYDEGEERNRGNFPPRFSGRQFPNYSSELNVNALELEDSALYLCASSLEQGSRYGYTFGSGTRLTVV.

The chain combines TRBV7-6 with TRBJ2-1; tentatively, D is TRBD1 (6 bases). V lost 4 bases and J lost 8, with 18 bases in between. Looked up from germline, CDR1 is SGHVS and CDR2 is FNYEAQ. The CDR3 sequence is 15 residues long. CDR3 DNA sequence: TGTGCCAGCAGCTCCGTCAGGGGCAGGTTCGATGAGCAGTTCTTC. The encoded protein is CASSSVRGRFDEQFF.

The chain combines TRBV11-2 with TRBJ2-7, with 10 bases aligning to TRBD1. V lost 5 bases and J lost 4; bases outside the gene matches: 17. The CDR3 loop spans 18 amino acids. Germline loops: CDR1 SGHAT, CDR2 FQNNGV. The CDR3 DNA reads TGTGCCAGCAGCATTACGGTTCGTGTGACAGGGGGCGAGTACGAGCAGTACTTC. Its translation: CASSITVRVTGGEYEQYF.

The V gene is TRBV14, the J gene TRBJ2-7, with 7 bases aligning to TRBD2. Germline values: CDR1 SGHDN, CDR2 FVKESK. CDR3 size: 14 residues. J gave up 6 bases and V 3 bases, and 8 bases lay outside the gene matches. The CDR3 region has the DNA TGTGCCAGCAGCCAGGACCTAGCGGTCGGCGAGCAGTACTTC. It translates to CASSQDLAVGEQYF.

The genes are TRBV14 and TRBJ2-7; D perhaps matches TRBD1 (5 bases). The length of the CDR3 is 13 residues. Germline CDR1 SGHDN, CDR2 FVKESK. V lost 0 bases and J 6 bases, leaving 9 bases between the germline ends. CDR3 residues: CASSQDWGREQYF. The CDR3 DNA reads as TGTGCCAGCAGCCAAGATTGGGGCCGCGAGCAGTACTTC.

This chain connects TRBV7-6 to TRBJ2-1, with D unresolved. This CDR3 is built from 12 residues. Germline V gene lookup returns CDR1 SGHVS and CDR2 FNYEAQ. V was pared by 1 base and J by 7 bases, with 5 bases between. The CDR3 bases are TGTGCCAGCAGCTTAGACAGTAATGAGCAGTTCTTC. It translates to CASSLDSNEQFF.

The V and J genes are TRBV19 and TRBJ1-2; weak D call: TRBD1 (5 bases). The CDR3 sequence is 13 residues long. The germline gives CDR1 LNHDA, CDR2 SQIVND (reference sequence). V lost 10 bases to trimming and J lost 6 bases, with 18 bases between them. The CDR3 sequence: CATDLTGGNGYTF. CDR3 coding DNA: TGTGCCACGGATCTTACTGGGGGGAATGGCTACACCTTC.